This T cell receptor (beta chain) comes out of a study of T cell responses to AZD1222 COVID-19 vaccine. Sequenced by immunoSEQ multiplex PCR; TCRdb stores in-frame clones only, minus some. The sample records 150,000 to 200,000 clones, roughly 88% being singletons. The CDR3 length is 17 residues. The germline V gene encodes CDR1 SEHNR and CDR2 FQNEAQ (reference sequence). The V segment lost 5 bases and the J segment 10 bases; nucleotides outside the gene matches: 17. Sequencing used peripheral blood, obtained 28 days after the second AZD1222 dose. The chain joins TRBV7-9 to TRBJ1-6, with 7 bases matching TRBD1. This receptor was identified in an adult who received the AZD1222 COVID-19 vaccine. This chain's CDR3 is CASSTRDRDPTVSPLHF. In DNA, the CDR3 is TGTGCCAGCAGCACCCGAGACAGGGACCCTACGGTCTCACCCCTCCACTTT.